The clone carrying this T cell receptor (beta chain) was found a few times. The target antigen is unknown. The sample comes from a study of blood T cells in healthy people across ages. General study points: Leaving the PBMCs unsorted stopped any conclusive comparison of naive versus antigen-experienced cells. The long-lived group displayed more naive CD4+ cells, plus higher diversity, than the aged donors did.

Then a second PCR, running roughly 7 to 11 cycles, was carried out with a sample-barcoded 5' primer and a J-beta primer mix. From the 5' RACE reads, TCRdb called clonotypes with MiXCR, one entry per CDR3 protein. The table shows over 1,200,000 distinct CDR3 sequences, with approximately 63% occurring only once. Each sample yielded at least 7 million isolated PBMCs. J lost 3 bases, V lost 5 bases, and 15 bases had no gene match. The germline V gene has CDR1 SGHVS and CDR2 FNYEAQ. The CDR3 runs 18 residues. The V call is TRBV7-6, the J call TRBJ2-3; 9 bases line up with TRBD2. Input material: blood. The clonotype originates from a man between 18 and 29 years old in good health. Written as DNA, the CDR3 is TGTGCCAGCAGCCTGACCTCGGGCTTAGCGGGGGAGACAGATACGCAGTATTTT. Its protein product is CASSLTSGLAGETDTQYF.